Below are 24 T cell receptor beta chains sequenced from a single sample in a study of CD8+ T cells in alopecia areata. Indicated treatment: oral pan-JAK inhibitor, 5-10 mg twice daily. cDNA prepared by RNA extraction and subsequent reverse transcription served as the template for sequencing. Data came from immunoSEQ multiplex PCR; TCRdb stores just in-frame clones and leaves some out. Of about 270,000 clones in the sample, approximately 60% were seen once. The sequenced sample was CD4+ T cells sorted from blood, obtained at week 52, from a patient treated with tofacitinib. The receptors were sampled from a human donor with alopecia areata.

This chain joins TRBV4-3 and TRBJ1-2, with TRBD1 as a possible D gene (6 bases). CDR1 and CDR2 from the germline V gene are LGHNA and YSLEER. There are 15 residues in the CDR3. Trimming stripped 0 bases from V and 7 bases from J, with 15 bases between. CDR3 bases: TGCGCCAGCAGCCAAGAATTGGGACAACTCTTTGGCTACACCTTC. Translation: CASSQELGQLFGYTF.

This clone has more than one count but fewer than ten. This chain links TRBV5-1 with TRBJ2-5; D may be TRBD1 (6 bases). This CDR3 comprises 16 residues. Per germline, CDR1 SGHRS and CDR2 YFSETQ. V gave up 2 bases and J gave up 5 bases, with 19 bases separating them. The CDR3 DNA reads TGCGCCAGCAGCTTCCCCCCTACAGGGCTTCGGGAGACCCAGTACTTC. As protein: CASSFPPTGLRETQYF.

The J gene is TRBJ2-5, the V gene TRBV5-1; 7 positions agree with TRBD1. The trim removed 4 bases at V and 2 bases at J, leaving 5 bases unmatched. Germline values: CDR1 SGHRS, CDR2 YFSETQ. The CDR3 is made up of 14 amino acids. This chain's CDR3 is CASSPDRNQETQYF. The CDR3 coding sequence is TGCGCCAGCAGCCCGGACAGGAATCAAGAGACCCAGTACTTC.

The rearrangement links TRBV23-1 to TRBJ2-1, with D hard to call. TRBV23-1 is an ORF, and what it does is uncertain. The length of the CDR3 is 12 residues. Trimming removed 4 bases from V and 5 bases from J, with 6 bases in between. In DNA, the CDR3 is TGCGCCAGCAGTCCTGGGGACAATGAGCAGTTCTTC. Its translation: CASSPGDNEQFF.

The chain carries TRBV29-1 and TRBJ2-7; 8 nucleotides match TRBD1. Germline V gene data show CDR1 as SQVTM and CDR2 as ANQGSEA. CDR3 length: 15 residues. V lost 4 bases to trimming and J lost 1 base; unmatched junction nucleotides: 9. The CDR3 bases are TGCAGCGTTGGGCAGGGGGCGCGAGTTTCCTACGAGCAGTACTTC. Translation: CSVGQGARVSYEQYF.

This clone was counted between two and nine times. The J gene is TRBJ2-3, the V gene TRBV29-1; 11 bases line up with TRBD1. V lost 8 bases to trimming and J lost 3 bases; unmatched junction nucleotides: 7. This CDR3 is built from 14 residues. Germline-derived CDR1 and CDR2 are SQVTM and ANQGSEA. The CDR3 bases are TGCAGCTTCGGACAGGGGGCGCGAACAGATACGCAGTATTTT. This codes for CSFGQGARTDTQYF.

The chain recombines TRBV7-2 with TRBJ1-2; weak D call: TRBD1 (5 bases). The CDR3 has 12 amino acids. Per the germline V gene, CDR1 is SGHTA and CDR2 is FQGNSA. V was pared by 4 bases and J by 4 bases, with 7 bases between. The CDR3 DNA reads as TGTGCCAGCAGCTCCGACAGCTATGGCTACACCTTC. Residues: CASSSDSYGYTF.

This clone was observed a handful of times. The CDR3, as DNA: TGTGCCAGCAGCTTGAACATTAATGAGCAGTTCTTC. As protein: CASSLNINEQFF. The chain couples TRBV7-9 to TRBJ2-1; D not certain. V was clipped by 3 bases and J by 7 bases, with 7 bases between them. The CDR3 loop spans 12 amino acids. The germline V gene has CDR1 SEHNR and CDR2 FQNEAQ (reference sequence).

This clone was counted between two and nine times. The chain employs TRBV5-1 and TRBJ2-7; the D gene could be TRBD1 or TRBD2 (5 bases each). The germline V gene encodes CDR1 SGHRS and CDR2 YFSETQ. The V end lost 4 bases, the J end lost 1 base, and 12 bases lay between the germline ends. The CDR3 covers 14 residues. The CDR3 bases are TGCGCCAGCAGCCCCGGGGACGGATCCTACGAGCAGTACTTC. Its translation: CASSPGDGSYEQYF.

V usage is TRBV29-1 and J usage is TRBJ1-2; TRBD1 agrees at 7 bases. Germline V lookup: CDR1 SQVTM, CDR2 ANQGSEA. Trimming cost V 5 bases and J 5 bases; bases outside gene matches: 8. The CDR3 is made up of 13 amino acids. DNA for the CDR3: TGCAGCGTTTACAGGGGCGGCGGTTATGGCTACACCTTC. Its translation: CSVYRGGGYGYTF.

The J gene is TRBJ2-2, the V gene TRBV29-1; D remains ambiguous. In germline, CDR1 is SQVTM, CDR2 ANQGSEA. V was shortened by 7 bases and J by 4 bases, with 16 bases between the two germline ends. The CDR3 runs 14 residues. The CDR3: CSASPDRTTGELFF. In DNA form, the CDR3 reads TGCAGCGCCTCACCGGACCGAACCACCGGGGAGCTGTTTTTT.

A few counts support this clone. Other DNA sequences of this sample code for an identical CDR3. The chain combines TRBV5-1 with TRBJ1-5, with D possibly TRBD1 on 6 matching bases. Germline V gives CDR1 SGHRS, CDR2 YFSETQ. This CDR3 has 14 amino acids. V was shortened by 0 bases and J by 2 bases, with 6 bases between the two germline ends. The CDR3 DNA reads TGCGCCAGCAGCTTGGAGGGGGGCAATCAGCCCCAGCATTTT. This sequence encodes CASSLEGGNQPQHF.

The chain links TRBV6-5 to TRBJ2-5; tentatively, D is TRBD2 (5 bases). The V and J ends lost 7 bases and 5 bases respectively, with 5 bases between them. The germline V gene has CDR1 MNHEY and CDR2 SVGAGI. CDR3 length: 10 residues. CDR3 protein: CASTGETQYF. CDR3 nucleotides: TGTGCCAGCACGGGGGAGACCCAGTACTTC.

J is TRBJ1-3 and V is TRBV29-1; D is unresolved. Deletions cut 7 bases from V and 3 bases from J, with 10 bases between. CDR3 length: 12 residues. CDR1 and CDR2 from the germline V gene are SQVTM and ANQGSEA. The CDR3 nucleotides are TGCAGCGCCAACGGGGTTGGAAACACCATATATTTT. Its translation is CSANGVGNTIYF.

The CDR3 sequence: CASSLALGLAGGWSTDTQYF. The CDR3 DNA sequence: TGTGCCAGCAGCTTAGCGCTGGGACTAGCGGGGGGGTGGAGCACAGATACGCAGTATTTT. This chain connects TRBV7-8 to TRBJ2-3, with TRBD2 matching over 16 bases. CDR3 length: 20 amino acids. The germline V gene encodes CDR1 SGHVS and CDR2 FQNEAQ. The V and J ends lost 0 bases and 0 bases, in that order; junction bases with no gene match: 6.

In this sample, this clone turned up once. The chain uses TRBV29-1 and TRBJ2-3; TRBD2 matches 10 bases. There are 17 residues in the CDR3. With V trimmed by 2 bases and J by 1 base, 9 bases remained unmatched. CDR1 is SQVTM and CDR2 is ANQGSEA in the germline V gene. The CDR3 loop reads CSVEKAGGRRGTDTQYF. The CDR3 DNA sequence: TGCAGCGTTGAAAAAGCGGGGGGGCGACGTGGCACAGATACGCAGTATTTT.

Only a few counts were recorded for this clone. The V call is TRBV11-2, the J call TRBJ2-5; no firm D call. V lost 4 bases and J 5 bases, leaving 14 bases between the germline ends. The CDR3 is made up of 14 amino acids. Germline V CDR1 and CDR2: SGHAT, FQNNGV. The CDR3, as DNA: TGTGCCAGCAGCTCGTCCCACCTTTCTGAGACCCAGTACTTC. Translating it yields CASSSSHLSETQYF. Filled out from reference TRBV11-2 and TRBJ2-5, the complete variable domain reads EAGVAQSPRYKIIEKRQSVAFWCNPISGHATLYWYQQILGQGPKLLIQFQNNGVVDDSQLPKDRFSAERLKGVDSTLKIQPAKLEDSAVYLCASSSSHLSETQYFGPGTRLLVL.

This clone came up a few times. The genes are TRBV4-2 and TRBJ1-1; 7 positions agree with TRBD1. The CDR3 spans 14 residues. V dropped 4 bases and J dropped 2; count of bases not matched to a gene: 4. Germline loops: CDR1 LGHNA, CDR2 YNFKEQ. Here the CDR3 reads CASSPGQKNTEAFF. The CDR3 bases are TGTGCCAGCAGCCCGGGACAGAAAAACACTGAAGCTTTCTTT.

The chain carries TRBV30 and TRBJ1-5; no clear D. The CDR3 loop spans 13 amino acids. Trimming shortened V by 4 bases and J by 6 bases, and 13 bases separated the two germline ends. Germline V CDR1 and CDR2: GTSNPN, SVGIG (reference sequence). This chain's CDR3 is CAWKGPAGQPQHF. The CDR3 DNA sequence: TGTGCCTGGAAAGGCCCGGCGGGTCAGCCCCAGCATTTT.

With respect to this clone: This specimen includes other DNA sequences encoding the same CDR3. V is TRBV5-4 and J is TRBJ1-2; D is unclear. Per the germline V gene, CDR1 is SGHNT and CDR2 is YYREEE (reference sequence). The CDR3 contains 14 residues. Trimming pared 0 bases from V and 1 base from J, leaving 7 bases between. CDR3 region: CASSLAGRNYGYTF. CDR3 nucleotide sequence: TGTGCCAGCAGCTTGGCCGGCCGTAACTATGGCTACACCTTC. Full variable domain (missing parts from reference TRBV5-4 and TRBJ1-2): ETGVTQSPTHLIKTRGQQVTLRCSSQSGHNTVSWYQQALGQGPQFIFQYYREEENGRGNFPPRFSGLQFPNYSSELNVNALELDDSALYLCASSLAGRNYGYTFGSGTRLTVV.

The chain joins TRBV30 to TRBJ2-2, with unresolved D. Germline CDR1 is GTSNPN and CDR2 is SVGIG (reference sequence). This CDR3 contains 11 residues. V lost 3 bases, J lost 10 bases, and 9 bases lay in between. The CDR3 protein is CAWRIEEELFF. The CDR3 bases are TGTGCCTGGAGAATCGAGGAGGAGCTGTTTTTT. Combining the CDR3 with reference TRBV30 and TRBJ2-2 gives the whole variable domain SQTIHQWPATLVQPVGSPLSLECTVEGTSNPNLYWYRQAAGRGLQLLFYSVGIGQISSEVPQNLSASRPQDRQFILSSKKLLLSDSGFYLCAWRIEEELFFGEGSRLTVL.

The chain recombines TRBV11-1 with TRBJ1-6; 9 nucleotides agree with TRBD1. V lost 3 bases and J lost 9; bases outside the gene matches: 6. The CDR3 spans 15 residues. From germline, CDR1 is SGHAT and CDR2 FQDESV (reference sequence). The CDR3 protein is CASSFRGTGTSPLHF. DNA for the CDR3: TGTGCCAGCAGCTTTCGAGGGACAGGGACTTCACCCCTCCACTTT.

This clone appeared a few times. The chain employs TRBV11-2 and TRBJ2-3, with a possible D match to TRBD1 (5 bases). The CDR3 length is 14 residues. Germline V gene sequence: CDR1 SGHAT, CDR2 FQNNGV. V dropped 5 bases and J dropped 6 bases, with 15 bases sitting between them. CDR3 sequence reads: CASSDRGGSDTQYF. The CDR3 coding sequence is TGTGCCAGCAGCGACAGAGGTGGGTCGGATACGCAGTATTTT.

J is TRBJ1-3 and V is TRBV7-2, with D unresolved. Per the germline V gene, CDR1 is SGHTA and CDR2 is FQGNSA. Trimming cost V 1 base and J 2 bases, with 12 bases left between them. This CDR3 has 16 amino acids. The CDR3 loop is CASSLGPVGAGNTIYF. CDR3 bases: TGTGCCAGCAGCTTAGGACCGGTGGGAGCTGGAAACACCATATATTTT.